This T cell receptor (beta chain) is from a study of regulatory T cells in long-lasting Graves disease. Time point here: newly diagnosed GD, antithyroid drugs for less than 3 months. Extracted RNA from PBMCs served as the source of the TCR library. Building the TCR beta libraries relied on iRepertoire HTBI primers, and CDR3 regions underwent Arm-PCR. TCRdb passed the multiplex PCR reads through MiXCR, listing each CDR3 protein once. In the table there are 350,000 to 550,000 distinct CDR3 sequences, about 14% of which are singletons. The germline V and J ends were trimmed by 2 bases and 0 bases, with 5 bases remaining between them. The germline V gene has CDR1 GTSNPN and CDR2 SVGIG (reference sequence). This CDR3 spans 12 amino acids. These data also formed part of another study, on T cells in Graves' hyperthyroidism and ophthalmopathy. From that paper: TCR CDR3 regions were first amplified by RT-PCR with HTBI primers.

The V and J genes are TRBV30 and TRBJ2-7, with unresolved D. The TCR was taken from a woman aged 45-59 years with Graves disease. The source material was peripheral blood mononuclear cells (PBMCs), sampled at new diagnosis, from a patient treated with antithyroid drugs. The CDR3 here is CAWSISSYEQYF. Here the CDR3 DNA reads TGTGCCTGGAGTATATCCTCCTACGAGCAGTACTTC.